The clone carrying this T cell receptor beta chain was picked up many times. The target antigen is unknown. This sample was taken from a study of early T cells in non-severe SARS-CoV-2 infection. As for the study in general: Sequenced material consisted of bulk RNA (from unsorted whole blood), and chains were unpaired.

Tagging with unique molecular identifiers was applied to individual cDNA molecules. A single record per CDR3 protein comes from TCRdb applying MiXCR to the 5' RACE reads. The data contain more than 35,000 distinct CDR3 sequences, about 6.3% of them seen just once; the ten biggest clones take up over 4.5%. V lost 5 bases and J lost 7, with 15 bases in between. The CDR3 is made up of 13 amino acids. The germline V gene encodes CDR1 MNHEY and CDR2 SMNVEV (reference sequence). Study findings and constraints: Private and CD4 specificities were missed by VDJdb matching, skewed to anti-spike CD8.

This receptor was taken from an adult who was a healthcare worker with PCR-confirmed SARS-CoV-2 infection or an uninfected control (not recorded which). The J gene is TRBJ2-7, the V gene TRBV27, with unresolved D. Sequencing was performed on whole blood. For the CDR3, the DNA is TGTGCCAGCAGTCAGGATTATTGGGGAGAGCAGTACTTC. This translates into CASSQDYWGEQYF.